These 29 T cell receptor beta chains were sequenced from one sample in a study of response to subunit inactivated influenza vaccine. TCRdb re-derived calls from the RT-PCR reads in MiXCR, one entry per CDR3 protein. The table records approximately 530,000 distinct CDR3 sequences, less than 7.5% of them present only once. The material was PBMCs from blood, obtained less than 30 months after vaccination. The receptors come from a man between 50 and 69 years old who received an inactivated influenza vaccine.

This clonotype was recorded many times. The CDR3 is CAISHGEGQPDYGYTF. The CDR3 region has the DNA TGTGCCATCAGTCACGGCGAGGGACAGCCAGACTATGGCTACACCTTC. The chain combines TRBV10-3 with TRBJ1-2, with 7 bases lining up with TRBD1. V shed 5 bases, J shed 3 bases, and the junction held 12 bases outside the gene matches. The CDR3 extends over 16 amino acids. Germline lookup yields CDR1 ENHRY and CDR2 SYGVKD.

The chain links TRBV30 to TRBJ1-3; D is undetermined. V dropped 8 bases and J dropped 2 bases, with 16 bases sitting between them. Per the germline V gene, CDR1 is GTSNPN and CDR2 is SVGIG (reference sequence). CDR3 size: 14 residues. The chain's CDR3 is CATGGRGTGNTIYF. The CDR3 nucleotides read TGTGCCACGGGAGGGCGCGGGACTGGAAACACCATATATTTT.

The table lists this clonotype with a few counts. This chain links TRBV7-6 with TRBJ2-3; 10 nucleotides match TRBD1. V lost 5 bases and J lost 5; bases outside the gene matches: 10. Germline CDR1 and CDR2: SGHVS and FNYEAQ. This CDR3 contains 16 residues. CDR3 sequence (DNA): TGTGCCAGCAGCCCTGCCGCGGGACAGGGGTTAGATACGCAGTATTTT. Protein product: CASSPAAGQGLDTQYF.

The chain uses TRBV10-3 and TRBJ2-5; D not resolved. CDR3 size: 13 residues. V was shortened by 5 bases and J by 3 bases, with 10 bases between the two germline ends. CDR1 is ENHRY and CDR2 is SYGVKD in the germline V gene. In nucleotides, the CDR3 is TGTGCCATCAGTTGGACCGAGAAAGAGACCCAGTACTTC. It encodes CAISWTEKETQYF.

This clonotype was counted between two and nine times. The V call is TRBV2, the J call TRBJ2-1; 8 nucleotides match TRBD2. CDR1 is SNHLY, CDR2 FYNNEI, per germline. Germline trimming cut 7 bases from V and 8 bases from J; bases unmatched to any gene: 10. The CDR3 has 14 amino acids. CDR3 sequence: CASKVGTRKHEQFF. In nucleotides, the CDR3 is TGTGCCAGCAAGGTTGGGACTAGGAAGCATGAGCAGTTCTTC.

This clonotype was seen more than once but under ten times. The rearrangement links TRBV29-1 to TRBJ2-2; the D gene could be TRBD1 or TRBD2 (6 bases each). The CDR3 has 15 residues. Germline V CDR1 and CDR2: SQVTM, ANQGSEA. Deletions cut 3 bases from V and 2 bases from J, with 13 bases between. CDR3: CSVETGGLNTGELFF. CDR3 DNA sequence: TGCAGCGTTGAGACCGGGGGCCTAAACACCGGGGAGCTGTTTTTT.

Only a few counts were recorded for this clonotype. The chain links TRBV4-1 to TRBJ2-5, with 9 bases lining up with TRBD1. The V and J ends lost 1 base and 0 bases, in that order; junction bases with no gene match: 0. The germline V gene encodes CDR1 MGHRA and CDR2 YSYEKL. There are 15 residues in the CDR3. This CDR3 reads CASSQGDRDQETQYF. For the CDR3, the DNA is TGCGCCAGCAGCCAAGGGGACAGGGACCAAGAGACCCAGTACTTC.

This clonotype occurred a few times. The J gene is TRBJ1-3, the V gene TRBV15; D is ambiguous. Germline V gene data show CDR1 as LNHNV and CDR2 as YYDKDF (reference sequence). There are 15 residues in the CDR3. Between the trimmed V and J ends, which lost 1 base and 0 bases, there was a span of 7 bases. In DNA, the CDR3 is TGTGCCACCAGCAGAGTCAGGAGCTCTGGAAACACCATATATTTT. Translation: CATSRVRSSGNTIYF. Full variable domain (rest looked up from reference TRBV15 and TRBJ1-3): DAMVIQNPRYQVTQFGKPVTLSCSQTLNHNVMYWYQQKSSQAPKLLFHYYDKDFNNEADTPDNFQSRRPNTSFCFLDIRSPGLGDTAMYLCATSRVRSSGNTIYFGEGSWLTVV.

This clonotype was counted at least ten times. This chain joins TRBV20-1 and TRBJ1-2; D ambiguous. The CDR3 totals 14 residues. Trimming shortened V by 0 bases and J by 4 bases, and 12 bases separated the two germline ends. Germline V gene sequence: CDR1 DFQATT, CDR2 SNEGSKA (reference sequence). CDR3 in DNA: TGCAGTGCTAGAGATTATGGAGCCATCTATGGCTACACCTTC. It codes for CSARDYGAIYGYTF.

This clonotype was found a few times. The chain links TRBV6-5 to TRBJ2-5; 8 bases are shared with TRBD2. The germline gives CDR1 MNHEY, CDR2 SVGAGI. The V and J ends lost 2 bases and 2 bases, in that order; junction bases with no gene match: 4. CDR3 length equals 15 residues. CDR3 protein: CASSYPASGQETQYF. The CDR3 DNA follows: TGTGCCAGCAGTTACCCGGCTAGCGGGCAAGAGACCCAGTACTTC.

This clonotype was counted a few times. Here the CDR3 reads CAWSVPLTQYF. For the CDR3, the DNA is TGTGCCTGGAGTGTACCTCTGACCCAGTACTTC. The J gene is TRBJ2-5, the V gene TRBV30; unclear D gene. Germline V CDR1 and CDR2: GTSNPN, SVGIG (reference sequence). The CDR3 sequence is 11 residues long. Trimming took off 0 bases at V and 7 bases at J, with 6 bases between the two ends. The full variable domain, rest sourced from reference TRBV30 and TRBJ2-5, is SQTIHQWPATLVQPVGSPLSLECTVEGTSNPNLYWYRQAAGRGLQLLFYSVGIGQISSEVPQNLSASRPQDRQFILSSKKLLLSDSGFYLCAWSVPLTQYFGPGTRLLVL.

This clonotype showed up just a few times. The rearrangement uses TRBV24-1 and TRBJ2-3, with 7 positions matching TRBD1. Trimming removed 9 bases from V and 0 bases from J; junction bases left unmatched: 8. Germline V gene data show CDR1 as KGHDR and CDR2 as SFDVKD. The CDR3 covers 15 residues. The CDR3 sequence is CATRGTETSTDTQYF. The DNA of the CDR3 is TGTGCCACCCGAGGGACAGAAACTAGCACAGATACGCAGTATTTT.

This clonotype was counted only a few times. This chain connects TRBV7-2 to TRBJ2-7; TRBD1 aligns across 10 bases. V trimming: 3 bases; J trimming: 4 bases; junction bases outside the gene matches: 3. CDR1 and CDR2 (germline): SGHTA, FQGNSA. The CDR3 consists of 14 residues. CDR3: CASSLTGGWYEQYF. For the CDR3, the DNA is TGTGCCAGCAGCTTGACAGGGGGCTGGTACGAGCAGTACTTC.

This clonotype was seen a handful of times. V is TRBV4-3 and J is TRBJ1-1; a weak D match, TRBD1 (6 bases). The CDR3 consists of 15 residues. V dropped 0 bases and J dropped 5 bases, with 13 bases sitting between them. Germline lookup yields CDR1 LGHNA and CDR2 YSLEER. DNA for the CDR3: TGCGCCAGCAGCCAAGATTCCGGGGGGCGAACTGAAGCTTTCTTT. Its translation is CASSQDSGGRTEAFF.

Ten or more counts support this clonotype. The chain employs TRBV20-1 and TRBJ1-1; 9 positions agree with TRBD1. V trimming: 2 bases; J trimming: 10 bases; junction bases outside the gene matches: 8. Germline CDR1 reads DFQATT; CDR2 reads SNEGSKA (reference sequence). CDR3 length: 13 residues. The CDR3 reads CSARRDRVAGAFF. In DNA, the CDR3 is TGCAGTGCTAGACGGGACAGGGTAGCCGGAGCTTTCTTT.

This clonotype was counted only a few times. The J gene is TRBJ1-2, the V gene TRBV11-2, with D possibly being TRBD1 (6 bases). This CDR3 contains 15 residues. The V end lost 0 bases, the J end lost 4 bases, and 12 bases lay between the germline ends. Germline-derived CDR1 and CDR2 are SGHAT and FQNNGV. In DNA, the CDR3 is TGTGCCAGCAGCTTAGAGGGGACATTACGCTATGGCTACACCTTC. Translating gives CASSLEGTLRYGYTF.

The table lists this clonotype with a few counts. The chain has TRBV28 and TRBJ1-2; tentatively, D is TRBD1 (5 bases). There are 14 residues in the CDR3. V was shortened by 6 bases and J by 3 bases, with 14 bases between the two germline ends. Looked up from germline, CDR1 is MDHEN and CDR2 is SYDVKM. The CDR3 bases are TGTGCCAGCAGGTCAGAGGGGCGCGACTATGGCTACACCTTC. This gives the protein CASRSEGRDYGYTF.

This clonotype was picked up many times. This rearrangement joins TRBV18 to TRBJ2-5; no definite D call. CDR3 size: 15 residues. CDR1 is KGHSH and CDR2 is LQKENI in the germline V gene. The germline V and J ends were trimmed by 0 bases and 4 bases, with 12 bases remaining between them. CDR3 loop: CASSPPIGVGETQYF. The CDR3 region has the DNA TGTGCCAGCTCACCACCGATTGGGGTAGGAGAGACCCAGTACTTC.

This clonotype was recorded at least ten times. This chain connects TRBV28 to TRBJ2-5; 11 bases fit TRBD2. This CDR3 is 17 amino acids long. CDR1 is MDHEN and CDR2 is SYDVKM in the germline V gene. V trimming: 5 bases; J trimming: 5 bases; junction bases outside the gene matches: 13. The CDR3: CASSTHFSGGAGETQYF. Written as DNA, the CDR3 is TGTGCCAGCAGTACCCACTTTAGCGGGGGGGCCGGGGAGACCCAGTACTTC.

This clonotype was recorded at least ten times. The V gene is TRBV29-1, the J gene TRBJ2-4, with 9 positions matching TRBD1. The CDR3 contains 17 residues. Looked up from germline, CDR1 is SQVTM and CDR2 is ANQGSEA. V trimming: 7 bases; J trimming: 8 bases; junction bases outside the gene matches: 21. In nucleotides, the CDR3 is TGCAGCGCTTCCAATCGGGACAGGGAGACTCACTCAGACATTCAGTACTTC. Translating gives CSASNRDRETHSDIQYF.

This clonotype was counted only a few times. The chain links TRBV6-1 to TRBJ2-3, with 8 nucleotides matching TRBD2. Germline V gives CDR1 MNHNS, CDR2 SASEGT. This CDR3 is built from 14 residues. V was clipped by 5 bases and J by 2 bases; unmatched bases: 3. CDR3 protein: CASSIAGNTDTQYF. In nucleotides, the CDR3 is TGTGCCAGCAGTATAGCGGGAAACACAGATACGCAGTATTTT.

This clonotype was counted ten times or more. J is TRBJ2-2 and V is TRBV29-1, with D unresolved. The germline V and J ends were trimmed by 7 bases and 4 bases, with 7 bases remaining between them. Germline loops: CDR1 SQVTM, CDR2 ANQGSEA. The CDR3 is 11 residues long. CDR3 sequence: CSATGTGELFF. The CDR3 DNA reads TGCAGCGCCACCGGCACCGGGGAGCTGTTTTTT.

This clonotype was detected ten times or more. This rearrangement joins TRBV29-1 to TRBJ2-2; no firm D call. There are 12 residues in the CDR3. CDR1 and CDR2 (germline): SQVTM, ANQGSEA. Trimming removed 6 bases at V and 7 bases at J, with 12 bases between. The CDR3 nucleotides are TGCAGCGTCCTCGCGAGTCACGGGGAGCTGTTTTTT. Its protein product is CSVLASHGELFF.

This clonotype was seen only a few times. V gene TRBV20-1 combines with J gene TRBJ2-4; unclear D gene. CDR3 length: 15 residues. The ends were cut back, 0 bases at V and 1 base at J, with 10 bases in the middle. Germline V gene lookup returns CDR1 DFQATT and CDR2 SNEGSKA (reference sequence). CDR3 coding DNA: TGCAGTGCTAGAGATTGGACGGGCGCCAAAAACATTCAGTACTTC. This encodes CSARDWTGAKNIQYF.

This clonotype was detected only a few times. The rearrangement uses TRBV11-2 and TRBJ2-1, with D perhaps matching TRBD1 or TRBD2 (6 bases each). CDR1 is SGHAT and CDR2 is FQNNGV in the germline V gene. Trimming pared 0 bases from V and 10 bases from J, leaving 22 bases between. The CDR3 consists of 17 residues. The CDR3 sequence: CASSLEGSGRAGGEQFF. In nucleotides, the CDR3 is TGTGCCAGCAGCTTAGAGGGGTCGGGTAGGGCCGGGGGCGAGCAGTTCTTC.

The CDR3 here is CSASRPSNTGELFF. Written as DNA, the CDR3 is TGCAGTGCTAGCCGACCCTCGAACACCGGGGAGCTGTTTTTT. The rearrangement uses TRBV20-1 and TRBJ2-2, with D uncertain. There are 14 residues in the CDR3. Per germline, CDR1 DFQATT and CDR2 SNEGSKA (reference sequence). Trimming took off 3 bases at V and 0 bases at J, with 8 bases between the two ends.

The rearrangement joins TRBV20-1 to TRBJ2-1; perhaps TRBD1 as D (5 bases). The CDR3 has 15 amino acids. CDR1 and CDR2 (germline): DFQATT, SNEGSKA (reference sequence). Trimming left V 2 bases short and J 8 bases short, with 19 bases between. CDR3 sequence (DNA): TGCAGTGCTAGAACTCTGACAGTCAAGCTCGATGAGCAGTTCTTC. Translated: CSARTLTVKLDEQFF.

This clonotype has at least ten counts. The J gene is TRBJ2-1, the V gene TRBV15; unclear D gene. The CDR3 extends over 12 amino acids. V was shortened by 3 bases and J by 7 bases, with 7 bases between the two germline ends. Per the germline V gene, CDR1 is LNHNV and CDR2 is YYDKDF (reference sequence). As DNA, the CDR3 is TGTGCCACCAGCAGTCTGGGGAATGAGCAGTTCTTC. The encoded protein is CATSSLGNEQFF. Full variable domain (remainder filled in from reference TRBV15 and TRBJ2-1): DAMVIQNPRYQVTQFGKPVTLSCSQTLNHNVMYWYQQKSSQAPKLLFHYYDKDFNNEADTPDNFQSRRPNTSFCFLDIRSPGLGDTAMYLCATSSLGNEQFFGPGTRLTVL.

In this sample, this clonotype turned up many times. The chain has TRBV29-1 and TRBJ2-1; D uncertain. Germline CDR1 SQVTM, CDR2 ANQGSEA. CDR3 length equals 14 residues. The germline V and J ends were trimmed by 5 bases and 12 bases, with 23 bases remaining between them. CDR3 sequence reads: CSVPLTSYIVGQFF. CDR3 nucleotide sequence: TGCAGCGTTCCCCTTACCAGTTACATCGTTGGGCAGTTCTTC.